Sequencing of this T cell receptor beta chain was carried out in a study of CD8 T cell repertoires and HIV-1 epitope variants. Study details: Each of Twenty-five Gag and Nef epitope peptides stimulated a separate culture. Equal numbers of autologous T cell-negative cells presented antigen to enriched T cells.

CDR1 is LNHDA, CDR2 SQIVND, per germline (reference sequence). V was clipped by 5 bases and J by 6 bases; unmatched bases: 6. The CDR3 covers 15 residues. In its sample, this clone was seen once. Its antigen remains unidentified. Study-level points and caveats: The TAALDMSHF plasma variant had no responses, unlike KF9 (roughly 5 clonotypes) and HW9 (one).

TCRdb's copy holds only in-frame clones and misses some; the assay was immunoSEQ multiplex PCR. Of about 95,000 clones listed, over 70% are singletons. Sequences were obtained from uncultured baseline CD8+ T cells from peripheral blood mononuclear cells (PBMCs). The TCR was taken from a male donor with HIV. The rearrangement joins TRBV19 to TRBJ2-3, with 12 bases matching TRBD1. The CDR3 sequence: CASSAGTGGSDTQYF. The CDR3 region has the DNA TGTGCCAGTAGTGCCGGGACAGGGGGCTCCGATACGCAGTATTTT.